Described below is a single T cell receptor (beta chain) sequence and its context. Its matching antigen is unknown. The entry originates in a study of T cell responses to AZD1222 COVID-19 vaccine. V gave up 1 base and J gave up 2 bases; unmatched junction bases: 6. The CDR3 loop spans 16 amino acids. Germline V CDR1 and CDR2: LNHNV, YYDKDF (reference sequence). Regarding the study as a whole: The donor group comprised mostly white British people and more females; the analysis possibly underestimated clonal diversity. AZD1222 recipients seropositive at baseline numbered only six or seven. Repertoires in all cases were sampled only once the peak T cell response had passed.

Only in-frame clones appear in the TCRdb table, and some are missing; sequencing was by immunoSEQ multiplex PCR. The sample shows 95,000 to 100,000 clones, around nine tenths of them seen only once. Recipients boosted at about 4 weeks or about 12 weeks are pooled. The receptor was isolated from an adult who received the AZD1222 COVID-19 vaccine. The specimen comprised peripheral blood, sampled 28 days after the second AZD1222 dose. The chain uses TRBV15 and TRBJ2-3; 7 bases match TRBD2. CDR3 bases: TGTGCCACCAGCAGAGTCACTAGCGCCCACACAGATACGCAGTATTTT. Translating gives CATSRVTSAHTDTQYF.